A single sample gave rise to the 27 T cell receptor beta chains below, sequenced in a study of response to subunit inactivated influenza vaccine. MiXCR, applied by TCRdb to the RT-PCR reads, yields one record per CDR3 protein. This sample has 450,000 to 500,000 distinct CDR3 sequences, with roughly 9.8% found just once. The source was PBMCs from blood, collected about 6 weeks after vaccination. These receptors originate from a middle-aged man who received an inactivated influenza vaccine.

This chain joins TRBV7-9 and TRBJ2-6, with 8 bases matching TRBD1. Trimming took 3 bases from V and 11 from J; bases not matched to a gene: 6. This CDR3 region has 14 residues. In germline, CDR1 is SEHNR, CDR2 FQNEAQ (reference sequence). The CDR3, as DNA: TGTGCCAGCAGCTTTTACAGGGGGACAGACGTCCTGACTTTC. This sequence encodes CASSFYRGTDVLTF.

This sequence joins TRBV5-1 and TRBJ2-1; 8 bases map to TRBD2. Germline CDR1 reads SGHRS; CDR2 reads YFSETQ. V shed 4 bases, J shed 6 bases, and the junction held 12 bases outside the gene matches. This CDR3 spans 16 amino acids. In DNA, the CDR3 is TGCGCCAGCAGCCCCCAGGCCGGGGGGGTATTCAATGAGCAGTTCTTC. Translated: CASSPQAGGVFNEQFF.

This clonotype occurred many times. The rearrangement uses TRBV20-1 and TRBJ2-5; no reliable D call. V lost 5 bases and J lost 5, with 9 bases in between. The length of the CDR3 is 11 residues. CDR1 is DFQATT, CDR2 SNEGSKA, per germline (reference sequence). The DNA for the CDR3 is TGCAGTGCTCCCCTTTGGGAGACCCAGTACTTC. Translation gives CSAPLWETQYF.

This clonotype was picked up many times. The rearrangement uses TRBV7-6 and TRBJ2-3; 8 nucleotides agree with TRBD2. The CDR3 extends over 20 amino acids. V shed 1 base, J shed 0 bases, and the junction held 15 bases outside the gene matches. Per the germline V gene, CDR1 is SGHVS and CDR2 is FNYEAQ. The CDR3 reads CASSLGYVLAGISSTDTQYF. CDR3 bases: TGTGCCAGCAGCTTAGGTTATGTTTTAGCGGGGATATCTAGCACAGATACGCAGTATTTT. The full variable domain, completed using reference TRBV7-6 and TRBJ2-3, is GAGVSQSPRYKVTKRGQDVALRCDPISGHVSLYWYRQALGQGPEFLTYFNYEAQQDKSGLPNDRFSAERPEGSISTLTIQRTEQRDSAMYRCASSLGYVLAGISSTDTQYFGPGTRLTVL.

The chain carries TRBV5-1 and TRBJ2-1; TRBD2 might be the D (6 bases). Trimming removed 4 bases at V and 4 bases at J, with 18 bases between. CDR3 length: 16 residues. From germline, CDR1 is SGHRS and CDR2 YFSETQ. The CDR3 nucleotides are TGCGCCAGCAGCCATGGCCGGCGGGATTTATACAATGAGCAGTTCTTC. Amino acid sequence: CASSHGRRDLYNEQFF.

This clonotype was counted many times. The chain has TRBV29-1 and TRBJ1-4; D remains ambiguous. V was shortened by 7 bases and J by 10 bases, with 19 bases between the two germline ends. Germline loops: CDR1 SQVTM, CDR2 ANQGSEA. There are 13 residues in the CDR3. The CDR3 coding sequence is TGCAGCGGACGACATAACTCGGTGGGAAAACTGTTTTTT. Translation gives CSGRHNSVGKLFF.

This sequence joins TRBV6-2 or TRBV6-3 and TRBJ2-4; 12 nucleotides align to TRBD1. There are 20 residues in the CDR3. Germline lookup yields CDR1 MNHEY and CDR2 SVGEGT. Unmatched junction bases numbered 12, after V lost 2 bases and J lost 1 base. The CDR3, as DNA: TGTGCCAGCAGTTACGCCATACCGGGACAGGGGGCGCCGGCCAAAAACATTCAGTACTTC. Protein product: CASSYAIPGQGAPAKNIQYF.

The chain uses TRBV3-1 and TRBJ2-1; D not resolved. Germline loops: CDR1 LGHDT, CDR2 YNNKEL (reference sequence). Deletions cut 5 bases from V and 10 bases from J, with 9 bases between. This CDR3 comprises 11 residues. The CDR3 bases are TGTGCCAGCAGCTCGTGGGCAGAGCAGTTCTTC. As protein: CASSSWAEQFF.

This clonotype was found many times. The gene calls are TRBV12-3 or TRBV12-4 and TRBJ2-7; D is possibly TRBD1 (6 bases). The CDR3 length is 12 residues. V was cut by 6 bases and J by 12 bases, with 18 bases left in between. The CDR3 DNA is TGTGCCAGCAGCCTGGCCGAGACAGGCGTGTACTTC. This encodes CASSLAETGVYF.

This clonotype was detected only a few times. The chain employs TRBV24-1 and TRBJ2-2; D perhaps matches TRBD2 (5 bases). This CDR3 is built from 15 residues. V was trimmed by 5 bases and J by 0 bases, leaving 9 bases between them. Germline V gene sequence: CDR1 KGHDR, CDR2 SFDVKD. The CDR3: CATSALASNTGELFF. The CDR3 region has the DNA TGTGCCACCAGTGCGCTAGCCTCGAACACCGGGGAGCTGTTTTTT.

This chain joins TRBV20-1 and TRBJ2-1; no definite D call. The CDR3 has 15 residues. CDR1 and CDR2 (germline): DFQATT, SNEGSKA (reference sequence). V was pared by 3 bases and J by 0 bases, with 12 bases between. The CDR3 DNA is TGCAGTGCTAGGTTCCCCGACCGCTCCTACAATGAGCAGTTCTTC. It codes for CSARFPDRSYNEQFF.

This clonotype has more than one count but fewer than ten. This rearrangement joins TRBV28 to TRBJ2-6; D might be TRBD2 (5 bases). From germline, CDR1 is MDHEN and CDR2 SYDVKM. Trimming left V 6 bases short and J 2 bases short, with 11 bases between. The CDR3 contains 15 residues. CDR3 residues: CASRTYGAGANVLTF. CDR3 in DNA: TGTGCCAGCAGAACCTACGGGGCTGGGGCCAACGTCCTGACTTTC. The full variable domain, in which reference TRBV28 and TRBJ2-6 provide the parts outside the CDR3, is DVKVTQSSRYLVKRTGEKVFLECVQDMDHENMFWYRQDPGLGLRLIYFSYDVKMKEKGDIPEGYSVSREKKERFSLILESASTNQTSMYLCASRTYGAGANVLTFGAGSRLTVL.

V is TRBV12-3 or TRBV12-4 and J is TRBJ2-7; weak D call: TRBD2 (6 bases). V lost 7 bases and J lost 0, with 13 bases in between. CDR3 length equals 14 residues. CDR3 residues: CASTHTGLSYEQYF. The CDR3 DNA sequence: TGTGCCAGCACCCACACGGGACTCTCCTACGAGCAGTACTTC.

There are a few counts of this clonotype. J is TRBJ1-2 and V is TRBV7-9, with D unresolved. Trimming stripped 2 bases from V and 7 bases from J, with 11 bases between. CDR1 is SEHNR and CDR2 is FQNEAQ in the germline V gene (reference sequence). The CDR3 runs 13 residues. The CDR3 coding sequence is TGTGCCAGCAGCTTAAATGTCCAAGGTGGCTACACCTTC. Encoded protein: CASSLNVQGGYTF.

This clonotype was observed a handful of times. This rearrangement joins TRBV3-1 to TRBJ2-7, with 8 bases matching TRBD1. CDR1 is LGHDT, CDR2 YNNKEL, per germline (reference sequence). The V segment lost 1 base and the J segment 4 bases; nucleotides outside the gene matches: 9. CDR3 length: 16 residues. The CDR3 region is CASSQVFRGREYEQYF. For the CDR3, the DNA is TGTGCCAGCAGCCAAGTTTTCAGGGGGCGTGAGTACGAGCAGTACTTC.

This clonotype was picked up a small number of times. The chain recombines TRBV6-5 with TRBJ1-5; no clear D gene. Between the trimmed V and J ends, which lost 0 bases and 3 bases, there was a span of 9 bases. This CDR3 is built from 15 residues. CDR1 is MNHEY, CDR2 SVGAGI, per germline. The CDR3 protein is CASSYSKRLNQPQHF. In DNA, the CDR3 is TGTGCCAGCAGTTACTCGAAACGGCTCAATCAGCCCCAGCATTTT.

This clonotype was counted a few times. This chain's CDR3 is CASSLRQGAGNEQFF. The CDR3 DNA sequence: TGTGCCAGCAGTCTGCGACAGGGGGCTGGGAATGAGCAGTTCTTC. The gene calls are TRBV12-3 or TRBV12-4 and TRBJ2-1; 10 nucleotides agree with TRBD1. Trimming at V came to 5 bases and at J to 7 bases, leaving 8 bases not matched to a gene. The CDR3 has 15 amino acids.

This sequence joins TRBV7-9 and TRBJ1-6; D may be TRBD1 (5 bases). This CDR3 region has 15 residues. The germline V gene encodes CDR1 SEHNR and CDR2 FQNEAQ (reference sequence). V was pared by 7 bases and J by 7 bases, with 17 bases between. The CDR3, as DNA: TGTGCCAGCACCGAAACGGGCAGGGAGAATTCACCCCTCCACTTT. Residues: CASTETGRENSPLHF.

A few counts support this clonotype. The chain uses TRBV5-1 and TRBJ2-3, with D perhaps matching TRBD1 (6 bases). Germline assignment: CDR1 SGHRS and CDR2 YFSETQ. This CDR3 is built from 14 residues. With 0 bases removed from V and 4 bases from J, the gap between germline ends came to 9 bases. CDR3 sequence (DNA): TGCGCCAGCAGCTTGGCTTGGACAGCAGATACGCAGTATTTT. This sequence encodes CASSLAWTADTQYF. Supplemented by reference TRBV5-1 and TRBJ2-3, the full variable domain reads KAGVTQTPRYLIKTRGQQVTLSCSPISGHRSVSWYQQTPGQGLQFLFEYFSETQRNKGNFPGRFSGRQFSNSRSEMNVSTLELGDSALYLCASSLAWTADTQYFGPGTRLTVL.

This clonotype was counted ten times or more. This rearrangement joins TRBV12-3 or TRBV12-4 to TRBJ1-2; tentatively, D is TRBD1 (6 bases). The CDR3 spans 14 residues. The V end was cut by 6 bases, the J end by 3 bases, with 14 bases between. CDR3 nucleotides: TGTGCCAGCAGCCGGGGGGCAGTTCACTATGGCTACACCTTC. The encoded protein is CASSRGAVHYGYTF.

In its sample, this clonotype was seen a few times. The rearrangement uses TRBV12-3 or TRBV12-4 and TRBJ2-3; 9 bases agree with TRBD2. The CDR3 spans 13 residues. V shed 5 bases, J shed 8 bases, and the junction held 5 bases outside the gene matches. The CDR3 protein is CASSPTLAGTQYF. The CDR3 DNA reads TGTGCCAGCAGTCCCACACTAGCGGGTACGCAGTATTTT.

In its sample, this clonotype was seen many times. The rearrangement joins TRBV29-1 to TRBJ1-2; 9 bases match TRBD1. After removal of 7 bases from V and 8 bases from J, the junction contained 5 bases not matched to a gene. The CDR3 spans 11 residues. Germline loops: CDR1 SQVTM, CDR2 ANQGSEA. CDR3 bases: TGCAGCGCAACAGGGGGCCGGGGCTACACCTTC. It codes for CSATGGRGYTF. The whole variable domain, filled in from reference TRBV29-1 and TRBJ1-2, reads SAVISQKPSRDICQRGTSLTIQCQVDSQVTMMFWYRQQPGQSLTLIATANQGSEATYESGFVIDKFPISRPNLTFSTLTVSNMSPEDSSIYLCSATGGRGYTFGSGTRLTVV.

The chain couples TRBV7-9 to TRBJ2-6; D is undetermined. V was clipped by 5 bases and J by 4 bases, with 12 bases between them. The CDR3 totals 15 residues. Germline V gives CDR1 SEHNR, CDR2 FQNEAQ (reference sequence). The CDR3 nucleotides are TGTGCCAGCAGCGGCCCCAGGACCGGGGCCAACGTCCTGACTTTC. It codes for CASSGPRTGANVLTF.

This rearrangement joins TRBV29-1 to TRBJ2-2; 9 nucleotides match TRBD1. Germline CDR1 reads SQVTM; CDR2 reads ANQGSEA. Trimming cost V 6 bases and J 3 bases; bases outside gene matches: 5. CDR3 length: 14 residues. The CDR3 here is CSVPGTGYTGELFF. The CDR3 nucleotides read TGCAGCGTCCCCGGGACAGGGTACACCGGGGAGCTGTTTTTT.

This clonotype was counted many times. The rearrangement uses TRBV28 and TRBJ2-7, with a possible D match to TRBD1 (5 bases). The V end was cut by 3 bases, the J end by 3 bases, with 12 bases between. This CDR3 has 14 residues. The germline V gene has CDR1 MDHEN and CDR2 SYDVKM. CDR3 nucleotide sequence: TGTGCCAGCAGTTTCCATGGGGCCCGCTACGAGCAGTACTTC. The encoded protein is CASSFHGARYEQYF.

This clonotype came up a few times. The genes are TRBV20-1 and TRBJ2-1, with D uncertain. Trimming took off 5 bases at V and 0 bases at J, with 11 bases between the two ends. Germline CDR1 DFQATT, CDR2 SNEGSKA (reference sequence). The CDR3 is 14 residues long. The CDR3 coding sequence is TGCAGTGCTCCGGACGTGAGCTCCTACAATGAGCAGTTCTTC. Translation: CSAPDVSSYNEQFF.

Comment on this clonotype: Being one base from a much bigger clone, this may be a read error. The V call is TRBV15, the J call TRBJ2-7; D possibly matches TRBD1 or TRBD2 (5 bases each). The end of the DNA is better explained by TRBJ2-1, so the J call may be wrong. Germline V gene data show CDR1 as LNHNV and CDR2 as YYDKDF (reference sequence). The CDR3 runs 15 residues. CDR3: CATSRDRGRGSEQFF. In DNA, the CDR3 is TGTGCCACCAGCAGAGATCGGGGAAGGGGTAGCGAGCAGTTCTTC.